The clone carrying this T cell receptor beta chain occurred once. Its matching antigen is unknown. Sequencing was performed with immunoSEQ multiplex PCR; in TCRdb, only in-frame clones are kept and a portion is missing. The data contain 120,000 or so clones, roughly 90% of them seen just once; the ten biggest clones take up roughly 2%. This entry is derived from a study of cytomegalovirus exposure and HLA in healthy donors. Study-level points and caveats: In vitro experiments confirmed that a few CMV-associated chains were specific for CMV antigens. The study flagged some 180 TCR beta chains as cytomegalovirus-associated.

The donors formed part of the approximately 110-subject validation cohort, distinct from the approximately 670-subject first cohort. The CDR3 is 15 residues long. CDR1 is WNHNN and CDR2 is SYGVQD in the germline V gene (reference sequence). Trimming took off 1 base at V and 0 bases at J, with 7 bases between the two ends. This TCR was recovered from a woman aged 18-35 years in good health and CMV-seronegative. The sequenced sample consisted of PBMCs. The V call is TRBV10-1, the J call TRBJ1-3; TRBD1 is a possible D gene (6 bases). The CDR3 nucleotides read TGCGCCAGCAGTGAGTGGACAGTCTCTGGAAACACCATATATTTT. Translating gives CASSEWTVSGNTIYF.